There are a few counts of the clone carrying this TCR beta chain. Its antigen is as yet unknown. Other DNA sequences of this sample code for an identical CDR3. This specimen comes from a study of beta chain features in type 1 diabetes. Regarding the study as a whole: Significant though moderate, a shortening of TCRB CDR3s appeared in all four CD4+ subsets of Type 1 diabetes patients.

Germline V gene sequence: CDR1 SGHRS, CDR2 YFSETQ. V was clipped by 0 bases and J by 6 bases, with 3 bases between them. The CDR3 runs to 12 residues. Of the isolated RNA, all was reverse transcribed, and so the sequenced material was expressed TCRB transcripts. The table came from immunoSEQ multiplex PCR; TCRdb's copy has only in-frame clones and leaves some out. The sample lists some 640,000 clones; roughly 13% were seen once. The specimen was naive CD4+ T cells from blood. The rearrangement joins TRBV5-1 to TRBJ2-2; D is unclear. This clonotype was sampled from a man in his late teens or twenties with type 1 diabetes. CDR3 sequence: CASSLEAGELFF. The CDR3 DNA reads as TGCGCCAGCAGCTTGGAGGCCGGGGAGCTGTTTTTT.